A single sample is the source of the 22 T cell receptor beta chains below, sequenced in a study of T cell responses to AZD1222 COVID-19 vaccine. Produced via immunoSEQ multiplex PCR; TCRdb's table is partial and in-frame only. This table holds under 170,000 clones, 85% to 95% found once. This material consisted of peripheral blood, taken on day 0 of AZD1222 vaccination. The receptors originated from an adult in good health.

This clone came up once. The chain is built from TRBV7-9 and TRBJ1-1; maybe TRBD1 (6 bases). The length of the CDR3 is 15 residues. The germline gives CDR1 SEHNR, CDR2 FQNEAQ (reference sequence). V shed 1 base and J shed 1 base, with 10 bases lying between them. The CDR3 sequence: CASSLGWTANTEAFF. The CDR3 bases are TGTGCCAGCAGCTTAGGGTGGACAGCGAACACTGAAGCTTTCTTT.

The V call is TRBV7-9, the J call TRBJ2-7; D is undetermined. CDR3 length: 12 residues. V shed 0 bases and J shed 4 bases, with 4 bases lying between them. Germline V gene lookup returns CDR1 SEHNR and CDR2 FQNEAQ (reference sequence). CDR3 nucleotide sequence: TGTGCCAGCAGCTTAGCCCAATACGAGCAGTACGTC. Translated, it gives CASSLAQYEQYV.

This clone appeared a single time. The CDR3 DNA reads TGTGCCAGCAGTCCGGACAGTACTAACTATGGCTACACCTTC. Its protein product is CASSPDSTNYGYTF. The chain uses TRBV5-4 and TRBJ1-2, with a possible D match to TRBD1 (6 bases). The CDR3 consists of 14 residues. V lost 5 bases and J lost 0, with 11 bases in between. The germline gives CDR1 SGHNT, CDR2 YYREEE (reference sequence).

This clone showed up just once. This sequence joins TRBV5-1 and TRBJ2-5; D remains unclear. This CDR3 region has 13 residues. Between the trimmed V and J ends, which lost 2 bases and 5 bases, there was a span of 10 bases. Looked up from germline, CDR1 is SGHRS and CDR2 is YFSETQ. The CDR3 nucleotides read TGCGCCAGCAGCTTCGGATTCCAGGAGACCCAGTACTTC. Amino acids: CASSFGFQETQYF.

The chain couples TRBV29-1 to TRBJ2-1, with D possibly being TRBD1 (5 bases). CDR1 and CDR2 (germline): SQVTM, ANQGSEA. V was shortened by 7 bases and J by 9 bases, with 22 bases between the two germline ends. The CDR3 runs to 14 residues. DNA of the CDR3: TGCAGCGCCGATACAAACCAGGGCTTGGGTGAGCAGTTCTTC. This translates into CSADTNQGLGEQFF.

The chain links TRBV2 to TRBJ1-1; 7 bases map to TRBD1. Germline loops: CDR1 SNHLY, CDR2 FYNNEI. The ends lost 10 bases at V and 1 base at J; junction bases unmatched: 6. CDR3 size: 13 residues. The CDR3 protein is CATLRQGNTEAFF. The CDR3 region has the DNA TGTGCCACCCTCAGACAGGGGAACACTGAAGCTTTCTTT.

The J gene is TRBJ1-4, the V gene TRBV5-4, with D maybe TRBD1 (6 bases). Germline loops: CDR1 SGHNT, CDR2 YYREEE (reference sequence). The CDR3 contains 17 residues. Trimming pared 4 bases from V and 7 bases from J, leaving 23 bases between. CDR3 loop: CASSGEGGKGPGEKLFF. CDR3 in DNA: TGTGCCAGCAGCGGGGAGGGGGGGAAAGGCCCCGGTGAAAAACTGTTTTTT.

J is TRBJ1-2 and V is TRBV11-2, with D perhaps matching TRBD1 (5 bases). CDR1 and CDR2 from the germline V gene are SGHAT and FQNNGV. The CDR3 totals 14 residues. V dropped 2 bases and J dropped 4 bases, with 11 bases sitting between them. The CDR3, as DNA: TGTGCCAGCAGCTTATCTGGGGGATCCTATGGCTACACCTTC. The encoded protein is CASSLSGGSYGYTF. Combining the CDR3 with reference TRBV11-2 and TRBJ1-2 gives the whole variable domain EAGVAQSPRYKIIEKRQSVAFWCNPISGHATLYWYQQILGQGPKLLIQFQNNGVVDDSQLPKDRFSAERLKGVDSTLKIQPAKLEDSAVYLCASSLSGGSYGYTFGSGTRLTVV.

The chain employs TRBV6-5 and TRBJ1-2, with 10 bases fitting TRBD1. From germline, CDR1 is MNHEY and CDR2 SVGAGI. V was pared by 7 bases and J by 3 bases, with 8 bases of the junction left unmatched. This CDR3 is 15 amino acids long. The CDR3 loop reads CASTSSDRGDYGYTF. The CDR3 DNA reads as TGTGCCAGCACCTCCTCGGACAGGGGGGACTATGGCTACACCTTC.

The chain uses TRBV28 and TRBJ1-2; D may be TRBD1 (6 bases). The CDR3 has 14 residues. Trimming removed 2 bases from V and 4 bases from J, with 11 bases in between. Germline loops: CDR1 MDHEN, CDR2 SYDVKM. The CDR3 loop reads CASSLAGEVYGYTF. In DNA, the CDR3 is TGTGCCAGCAGTTTAGCAGGGGAAGTCTATGGCTACACCTTC.

The rearrangement joins TRBV27 to TRBJ1-1; 7 nucleotides match TRBD1. The CDR3 has 14 amino acids. The V segment lost 6 bases and the J segment 6 bases; nucleotides outside the gene matches: 10. CDR1 is MNHEY and CDR2 is SMNVEV in the germline V gene (reference sequence). The CDR3 region is CASSLRGGRAEAFF. As DNA, the CDR3 is TGTGCCAGCAGCCTCAGGGGGGGGCGTGCTGAAGCTTTCTTT.

J is TRBJ2-2 and V is TRBV2, with 12 positions matching TRBD2. J was trimmed by 5 bases and V by 0 bases; bases with no gene match: 10. Germline V gene lookup returns CDR1 SNHLY and CDR2 FYNNEI. The length of the CDR3 is 19 residues. The CDR3 DNA follows: TGTGCCAGCAGTGAAGCTCTAGCGGGAGGGGGTTCGATGACCGGGGAGCTGTTTTTT. Translated, it gives CASSEALAGGGSMTGELFF.

The CDR3 protein is CASSLYTGTEGEAFF. The DNA of the CDR3 is TGCGCCAGCAGCTTGTACACCGGGACAGAAGGTGAAGCTTTCTTT. The J gene is TRBJ1-1, the V gene TRBV5-1; TRBD1 aligns across 7 bases. Per germline, CDR1 SGHRS and CDR2 YFSETQ. The CDR3 sequence is 15 residues long. J lost 7 bases, V lost 1 base, and 10 bases had no gene match.

The V call is TRBV5-6, the J call TRBJ2-3; tentatively, D is TRBD2 (6 bases). CDR1 is SGHDT, CDR2 YYEEEE, per germline. This CDR3 comprises 15 residues. Trimming left V 2 bases short and J 0 bases short, with 10 bases between. In nucleotides, the CDR3 is TGTGCCAGCAGCTTAAGACTAGGTAGCACAGATACGCAGTATTTT. Its protein product is CASSLRLGSTDTQYF.

The chain joins TRBV2 to TRBJ2-1; 9 nucleotides align to TRBD2. From germline, CDR1 is SNHLY and CDR2 FYNNEI. V lost 7 bases and J lost 3; bases outside the gene matches: 4. There are 14 residues in the CDR3. CDR3 in amino acids: CASKRREGYNEQFF. As DNA, the CDR3 is TGTGCCAGCAAACGGCGGGAGGGCTACAATGAGCAGTTCTTC.

The gene calls are TRBV7-2 and TRBJ2-3, with D perhaps matching TRBD2 (5 bases). The CDR3 extends over 15 amino acids. Trimming cost V 3 bases and J 2 bases, with 12 bases left between them. CDR1 and CDR2 (germline): SGHTA, FQGNSA. The CDR3 here is CASSFEAEPTDTQYF. The DNA of the CDR3 is TGTGCCAGCAGCTTTGAAGCGGAACCCACAGATACGCAGTATTTT. Variable domain in full (rest from reference TRBV7-2 and TRBJ2-3): GAGVSQSPSNKVTEKGKDVELRCDPISGHTALYWYRQSLGQGLEFLIYFQGNSAPDKSGLPSDRFSAERTGGSVSTLTIQRTQQEDSAVYLCASSFEAEPTDTQYFGPGTRLTVL.

The chain couples TRBV9 to TRBJ2-5; 7 bases are a match to TRBD2. V shed 0 bases, J shed 5 bases, and the junction held 7 bases outside the gene matches. Germline V gene lookup returns CDR1 SGDLS and CDR2 YYNGEE. CDR3 length: 15 residues. CDR3 nucleotide sequence: TGTGCCAGCAGCGTAGAGGGCGGGAGATGGGAGACCCAGTACTTC. This gives the protein CASSVEGGRWETQYF. The entire variable domain, with the rest obtained from reference TRBV9 and TRBJ2-5, is as follows: DSGVTQTPKHLITATGQRVTLRCSPRSGDLSVYWYQQSLDQGLQFLIQYYNGEERAKGNILERFSAQQFPDLHSELNLSSLELGDSALYFCASSVEGGRWETQYFGPGTRLLVL.

CDR3 coding DNA: TGCGCCAGCAGCGCAATACAGGGGGCCTCCGATTTCGGCGGGGAGCTGTTTTTT. It specifies CASSAIQGASDFGGELFF. V is TRBV5-1 and J is TRBJ2-2; 9 nucleotides match TRBD1. Germline CDR1 is SGHRS and CDR2 is YFSETQ. After removal of 4 bases from V and 7 bases from J, the junction contained 17 bases not matched to a gene. The CDR3 length is 18 residues.

This chain connects TRBV6-6 to TRBJ1-2; perhaps TRBD1 as D (6 bases). This CDR3 is 13 amino acids long. Germline V lookup: CDR1 MNHNY, CDR2 SVGAGI (reference sequence). The germline V and J ends were trimmed by 7 bases and 5 bases, with 14 bases remaining between them. CDR3 coding DNA: TGTGCCAGCATCCGGACAGCTCCTTATGGCTACACCTTC. This translates into CASIRTAPYGYTF.

The V gene is TRBV5-1, the J gene TRBJ1-1; D unresolved. The CDR3 runs to 13 residues. The ends were cut back, 1 base at V and 0 bases at J, with 4 bases in the middle. CDR1 is SGHRS and CDR2 is YFSETQ in the germline V gene. In DNA, the CDR3 is TGCGCCAGCAGCTTGACCTTGAACACTGAAGCTTTCTTT. This sequence encodes CASSLTLNTEAFF.

The chain is built from TRBV5-4 and TRBJ1-5, with D uncertain. The germline V gene encodes CDR1 SGHNT and CDR2 YYREEE (reference sequence). This CDR3 region has 14 residues. V lost 4 bases and J 1 base, leaving 9 bases between the germline ends. CDR3 region: CASSMDRSNQPQHF. CDR3 nucleotides: TGTGCCAGCAGCATGGACCGAAGCAATCAGCCCCAGCATTTT.

The rearrangement joins TRBV14 to TRBJ2-1; D unclear. V lost 1 base and J 7 bases, leaving 5 bases between the germline ends. The CDR3 runs 12 residues. From germline, CDR1 is SGHDN and CDR2 FVKESK. The CDR3 nucleotides are TGTGCCAGCAGCCAAGCCCTTAATGAGCAGTTCTTC. Amino acids: CASSQALNEQFF.